These 6 T cell receptor beta chains share one sample of origin, sequenced in a study of T-cell reconstitution after alpha-beta-depleted transplantation in children. The TCRbeta library incorporated unique molecular identifiers. Using its own MiXCR run on the PCR reads, TCRdb lists one record per CDR3 protein. This table holds 17,000 or so distinct CDR3 sequences, 9.5% to 15% found once. The specimen comprised PBMCs, mostly from graft donor cells, sampled 180 days after TCRalphabeta/CD19-depleted stem cell transplant. These receptors were collected from a boy younger than two who had a stem cell transplant for Wiskott-Aldrich syndrome, so the T cells may come from the graft donor.

This chain links TRBV20-1 with TRBJ1-2; no definite D call. The germline V gene encodes CDR1 DFQATT and CDR2 SNEGSKA (reference sequence). Trimming pared 1 base from V and 12 bases from J, leaving 9 bases between. CDR3 length equals 10 residues. The CDR3 protein is CSARGQSDTF. CDR3 bases: TGCAGTGCTAGAGGGCAGTCAGACACCTTC.

By sample fraction, this clonotype is large. This chain links TRBV20-1 with TRBJ2-7; D remains ambiguous. Germline V gene lookup returns CDR1 DFQATT and CDR2 SNEGSKA (reference sequence). The CDR3 runs to 14 residues. Trimming removed 0 bases at V and 2 bases at J, with 11 bases between. CDR3 in amino acids: CSARDRQNPYEQYF. CDR3 DNA sequence: TGCAGTGCTAGAGATCGGCAGAATCCCTACGAGCAGTACTTC.

This clonotype appeared a few times. The chain links TRBV7-9 to TRBJ1-5; D is possibly TRBD1 (6 bases). The CDR3 spans 15 residues. CDR1 and CDR2 (germline): SEHNR, FQNEAQ (reference sequence). Between the trimmed V and J ends, which lost 4 bases and 3 bases, there was a span of 13 bases. In DNA, the CDR3 is TGTGCCAGCAGCTCATCGACAGGATTCAATCAGCCCCAGCATTTT. Amino acid sequence: CASSSSTGFNQPQHF.

This clonotype came up many times. This chain connects TRBV3-1 to TRBJ2-3; D gene ambiguous. The CDR3 is 15 residues long. CDR1 and CDR2 (germline): LGHDT, YNNKEL (reference sequence). Trimming stripped 0 bases from V and 6 bases from J, with 13 bases between. The CDR3 region is CASSQDPRRSDTQYF. CDR3 nucleotide sequence: TGTGCCAGCAGCCAAGATCCTCGAAGGTCGGATACGCAGTATTTT.

This clonotype was detected many times. The V gene is TRBV5-1, the J gene TRBJ2-1; 12 nucleotides match TRBD2. The CDR3 is 17 residues long. Germline assignment: CDR1 SGHRS and CDR2 YFSETQ. V lost 1 base and J lost 4; bases outside the gene matches: 6. The CDR3: CASSLLLAGGFYNEQFF. CDR3 coding DNA: TGCGCCAGCAGCTTGTTACTAGCGGGAGGTTTTTACAATGAGCAGTTCTTC.

This clonotype was recorded a few times. V and J are TRBV27 and TRBJ2-3, with TRBD1 as a possible D gene (6 bases). CDR3 length equals 13 residues. The ends were cut back, 2 bases at V and 4 bases at J, with 7 bases in the middle. Germline lookup yields CDR1 MNHEY and CDR2 SMNVEV (reference sequence). CDR3 residues: CASSLQGPDTQYF. The CDR3 DNA reads TGTGCCAGCAGTTTACAGGGGCCAGATACGCAGTATTTT.